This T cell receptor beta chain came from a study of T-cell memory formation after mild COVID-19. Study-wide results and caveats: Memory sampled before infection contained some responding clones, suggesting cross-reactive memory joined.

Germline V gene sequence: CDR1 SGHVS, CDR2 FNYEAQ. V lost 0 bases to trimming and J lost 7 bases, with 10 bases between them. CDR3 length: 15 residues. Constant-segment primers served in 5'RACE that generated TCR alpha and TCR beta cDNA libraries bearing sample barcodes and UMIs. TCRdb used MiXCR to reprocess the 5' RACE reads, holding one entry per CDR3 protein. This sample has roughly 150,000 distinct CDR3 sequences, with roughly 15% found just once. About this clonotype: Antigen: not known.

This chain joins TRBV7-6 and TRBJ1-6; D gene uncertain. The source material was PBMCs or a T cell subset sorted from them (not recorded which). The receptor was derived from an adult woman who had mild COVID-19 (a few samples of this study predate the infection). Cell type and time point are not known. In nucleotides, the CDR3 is TGTGCCAGCAGCTTAGCATCTGGGGTAAATTCACCCCTCCACTTT. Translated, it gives CASSLASGVNSPLHF.